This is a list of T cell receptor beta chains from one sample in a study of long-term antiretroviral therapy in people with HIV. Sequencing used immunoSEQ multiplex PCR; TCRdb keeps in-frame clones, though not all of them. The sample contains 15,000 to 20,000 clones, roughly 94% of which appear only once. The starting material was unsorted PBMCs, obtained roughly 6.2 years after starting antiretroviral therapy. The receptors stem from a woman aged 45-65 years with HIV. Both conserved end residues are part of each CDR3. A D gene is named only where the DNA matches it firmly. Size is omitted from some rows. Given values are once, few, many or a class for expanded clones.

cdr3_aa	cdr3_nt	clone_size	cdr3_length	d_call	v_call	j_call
CASTPGLTYNEQFF	TGTGCCAGCACCCCGGGGCTCACCTACAATGAGCAGTTCTTC	.	14	.	TRBV9	TRBJ2-1
CSVSKIGGRTVTSTDTQYF	TGCAGCGTTTCGAAGATCGGGGGGAGGACTGTTACTAGCACAGATACGCAGTATTTT	.	19	TRBD2	TRBV29-1	TRBJ2-3
CASSQDQQASSYNEQFF	TGCGCCAGCAGCCAAGATCAGCAGGCGAGCTCCTACAATGAGCAGTTCTTC	.	17	.	TRBV4-1	TRBJ2-1
CSVRPQAQETQYF	TGCAGCGTTCGACCACAGGCCCAAGAGACCCAGTACTTC	.	13	.	TRBV29-1	TRBJ2-5
CASSPKTSGSYNEQFF	TGTGCCAGCAGCCCTAAGACTAGCGGGAGCTACAATGAGCAGTTCTTC	.	16	TRBD2	TRBV5-4	TRBJ2-1
CAISVGEEYGYTF	TGTGCCATCAGTGTCGGGGAAGAGTATGGCTACACCTTC	.	13	.	TRBV10-3	TRBJ1-2
CASSQTPREQFF	TGTGCCAGCAGCCAAACCCCTAGGGAGCAGTTCTTC	.	12	.	TRBV6-6	TRBJ2-1
CASASQGYGYTF	TGTGCTAGTGCCTCCCAAGGTTATGGCTACACCTTC	.	12	.	TRBV12-5	TRBJ1-2
CASSQVGPGPIDEGQYF	TGTGCCAGCAGCCAAGTGGGTCCGGGACCCATAGACGAGGGGCAGTACTTC	.	17	.	TRBV4-2	TRBJ2-7
CASSWTGTENTEAFF	TGCGCCAGCAGCTGGACCGGGACAGAGAACACTGAAGCTTTCTTT	.	15	TRBD1	TRBV5-1	TRBJ1-1
CASILCYTF	TGTGCCAGCATATTGTGCTACACCTTC	.	9	.	TRBV6-5	TRBJ1-2
CASSKEPTRGNQPQHF	TGTGCCAGCAGCAAAGAACCTACCCGAGGCAATCAGCCCCAGCATTTT	.	16	.	TRBV21-1	TRBJ1-5
CASSLMAGASGRTGELFF	TGTGCCAGCAGCCTAATGGCCGGGGCTAGCGGGAGGACCGGGGAGCTGTTTTTT	.	18	TRBD2	TRBV7-3	TRBJ2-2
CASSLVGGGAVQETQYF	TGTGCTAGCAGCTTAGTAGGTGGGGGGGCAGTTCAAGAGACCCAGTACTTC	.	17	.	TRBV7-7	TRBJ2-5
CAISEIRGRNQPQHF	TGTGCCATCAGTGAGATTCGGGGAAGAAATCAGCCCCAGCATTTT	.	15	.	TRBV10-3	TRBJ1-5
CASSQVWLAGNTDTQYF	TGCGCCAGCAGCCAAGTCTGGCTAGCGGGCAACACAGATACGCAGTATTTT	.	17	TRBD2	TRBV4-1	TRBJ2-3
CASSFVPLQGNEQYF	TGCGCCAGCAGCTTTGTCCCGCTTCAGGGGAACGAGCAGTACTTC	once	15	.	TRBV5-1	TRBJ2-7
CASSAILQTGELFF	TGTGCCAGCAGTGCGATCCTCCAGACCGGGGAGCTGTTTTTT	.	14	.	TRBV7-9	TRBJ2-2
CASSSSSYEQYF	TGTGCCAGCAGCTCGAGCTCCTACGAGCAGTACTTC	.	12	.	TRBV5-6	TRBJ2-7
CSVVLGTSGSDEQFF	TGCAGCGTTGTGTTAGGGACTAGCGGGAGCGATGAGCAGTTCTTC	few	15	TRBD2	TRBV29-1	TRBJ2-1
CASQTTSGRTPIGELFF	TGCGCCAGCCAAACGACTAGCGGGAGAACGCCTATCGGGGAGCTGTTTTTT	.	17	TRBD2	TRBV10-2	TRBJ2-2
CASRGQRELVTGELFF	TGCGCCAGCAGGGGGCAGCGGGAGTTGGTCACCGGGGAGCTGTTTTTT	once	16	TRBD2	TRBV10-2	TRBJ2-2
CASSFGGSYEQYF	TGCGCCAGCAGCTTTGGCGGGAGCTACGAGCAGTACTTC	medium-sized	13	TRBD2	TRBV5-1	TRBJ2-7
CASSHRNTNTGELFF	TGTGCCAGCAGCCACAGGAACACGAACACCGGGGAGCTGTTTTTT	.	15	.	TRBV7-2	TRBJ2-2
CASRGSLYNEQFF	TGTGCCAGCAGGGGGTCCCTCTACAATGAGCAGTTCTTC	.	13	.	TRBV5-4	TRBJ2-1
CASSLAGVNIQYF	TGTGCCAGTAGCCTAGCGGGAGTTAACATTCAGTACTTC	.	13	TRBD2	TRBV19	TRBJ2-4
CASSYSSSVSGNTIYF	TGTGCCAGCAGTTACTCCAGTTCCGTCTCTGGAAACACCATATATTTT	.	16	.	TRBV6-5	TRBJ1-3
CASSKYKLFGLGSYNEQFF	TGTGCCAGTAGTAAGTACAAACTATTCGGACTCGGCTCCTACAATGAGCAGTTCTTC	.	19	.	TRBV19	TRBJ2-1
CASSQLGQGGHGYTF	TGCGCCAGCAGCCAATTGGGCCAGGGGGGACATGGCTACACCTTC	.	15	TRBD1	TRBV4-1	TRBJ1-2
CASHRGDNQPQHF	TGTGCCAGCCATAGGGGGGACAATCAGCCCCAGCATTTT	.	13	.	TRBV2	TRBJ1-5
CASSYGGRGSYEQYF	TGTGCCAGCAGCTATGGGGGGCGGGGTTCCTACGAGCAGTACTTC	.	15	.	TRBV27	TRBJ2-7
CASSLTDRGYEQYF	TGTGCCAGCAGTTTAACGGACAGGGGTTACGAGCAGTACTTC	.	14	TRBD1	TRBV6-1	TRBJ2-7
CASSTGRSTDTQYF	TGTGCCAGCAGCACGGGACGGAGCACAGATACGCAGTATTTT	.	14	.	TRBV27	TRBJ2-3
CSVEGHISNKAFF	TGCAGCGTTGAAGGTCACATAAGCAATAAAGCTTTCTTT	.	13	.	TRBV29-1	TRBJ1-1
CASSTRGLETQYF	TGTGCCAGCAGCACGCGGGGCCTAGAGACCCAGTACTTC	.	13	.	TRBV7-2	TRBJ2-5
CASSIDRTTQETQYF	TGTGCCAGTAGTATAGATCGGACAACTCAAGAGACCCAGTACTTC	.	15	.	TRBV19	TRBJ2-5
CASALEQANTEAFF	TGTGCCAGCGCCCTCGAACAGGCGAACACTGAAGCTTTCTTT	.	14	.	TRBV2	TRBJ1-1
CASSPTHDEQYF	TGTGCCAGCAGCCCCACCCATGACGAGCAGTACTTC	.	12	.	TRBV28	TRBJ2-7
CASSFDRMAMLF	TGTGCCAGCAGCTTTGACAGGATGGCGATGCTCTTC	.	12	.	TRBV7-2	TRBJ2-1
CASSWTNLRSEAFF	TGTGCCAGCAGCTGGACAAATTTAAGGTCTGAAGCTTTCTTT	once	14	.	TRBV7-9	TRBJ1-1
CASSFLDSQPQHF	TGTGCCAGCAGTTTCCTGGACAGCCAGCCCCAGCATTTT	.	13	.	TRBV28	TRBJ1-5
CASRFPGTGGPQYF	TGTGCCAGCAGGTTCCCCGGGACAGGGGGCCCGCAGTACTTC	once	14	.	TRBV21-1	TRBJ2-7
CSGFYLYEQFF	TGCAGCGGGTTCTATCTCTATGAGCAGTTCTTC	.	11	.	TRBV29-1	TRBJ2-1
CASSLEIGTGGNEQFF	TGTGCCAGCAGCTTGGAAATAGGGACAGGCGGCAATGAGCAGTTCTTC	.	16	TRBD1	TRBV5-6	TRBJ2-1
CASSPQGESPIFSYEQYF	TGTGCCAGCTCACCACAGGGCGAATCCCCAATCTTCTCCTACGAGCAGTACTTC	.	18	.	TRBV18	TRBJ2-7
CASSYERGEQPQHF	TGTGCCAGCAGTTACGAAAGGGGTGAACAGCCCCAGCATTTT	.	14	.	TRBV6-5	TRBJ1-5
CASSAGLAESSYEQYF	TGTGCCAGCAGCGCCGGACTAGCGGAGAGCTCCTACGAGCAGTACTTC	once	16	TRBD2	TRBV13	TRBJ2-7
CASTQLGTAQETQYF	TGTGCCAGTACTCAGCTGGGGACAGCCCAAGAGACCCAGTACTTC	.	15	TRBD1	TRBV7-7	TRBJ2-5
CASRLMEVFSDIQYF	TGTGCCAGCAGACTTATGGAGGTTTTCTCGGACATTCAGTACTTC	.	15	.	TRBV7-3	TRBJ2-4
CASSFGGTGVDEQYF	TGTGCCAGCAGTTTTGGGGGGACGGGCGTCGACGAGCAGTACTTC	.	15	.	TRBV28	TRBJ2-7
CASSFPAGTGAGSYGYTF	TGTGCCAGCAGCTTTCCGGCCGGGACAGGGGCGGGAAGCTATGGCTACACCTTC	.	18	TRBD1	TRBV5-8	TRBJ1-2
CASSLVGAGYSEQFF	TGTGCCAGCAGTCTCGTGGGGGCAGGGTATAGTGAGCAGTTCTTC	once	15	.	TRBV28	TRBJ2-1
CASSPQGTGELFF	TGTGCCAGCAGTCCTCAGGGGACCGGGGAGCTGTTTTTT	once	13	.	TRBV7-9	TRBJ2-2
CASSNLGPPTDTQYF	TGTGCCAGTAGCAACCTGGGGCCGCCCACGGATACGCAGTATTTT	.	15	.	TRBV19	TRBJ2-3
CASSPDTSYGYTF	TGTGCCAGCTCACCGGACACATCCTATGGCTACACCTTC	.	13	.	TRBV18	TRBJ1-2
CASSYSLAGAYEQYF	TGTGCCAGCAGTTACTCACTAGCGGGGGCCTACGAGCAGTACTTC	.	15	TRBD2	TRBV6-5	TRBJ2-7
CASSLDGVTDTQYF	TGTGCCAGCAGCTTGGATGGGGTGACAGATACGCAGTATTTT	once	14	.	TRBV5-4	TRBJ2-3